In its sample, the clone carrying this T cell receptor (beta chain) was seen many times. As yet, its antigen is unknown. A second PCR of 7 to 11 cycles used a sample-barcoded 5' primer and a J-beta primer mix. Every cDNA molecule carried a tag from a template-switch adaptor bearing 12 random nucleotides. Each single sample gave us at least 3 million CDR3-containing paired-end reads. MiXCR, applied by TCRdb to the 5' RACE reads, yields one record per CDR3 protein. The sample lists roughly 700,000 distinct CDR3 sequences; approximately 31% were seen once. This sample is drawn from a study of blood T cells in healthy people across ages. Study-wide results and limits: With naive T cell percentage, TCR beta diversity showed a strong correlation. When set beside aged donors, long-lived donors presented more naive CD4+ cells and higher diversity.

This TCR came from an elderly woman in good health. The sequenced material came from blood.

CDR3 DNA sequence: TGTGCCAGCAGTTGGACCCGGGTTAATAATGAGCAGTTCTTC. It is translated as CASSWTRVNNEQFF. The chain recombines TRBV6-2 or TRBV6-3 with TRBJ2-1; D gene uncertain. The CDR3 sequence is 14 residues long. Germline V gene lookup returns CDR1 MNHEY and CDR2 SVGEGT. Trimming cost V 4 bases and J 7 bases, with 14 bases left between them.